These 12 T cell receptor beta chains share one sample of origin, sequenced in a study of T cells in Graves' hyperthyroidism and ophthalmopathy. What was amplified from RNA transcripts were TCR beta CDR3 regions. The study used the HTBI primer set for a first-round RT-PCR of the TCR CDR3. A single record per CDR3 protein comes from TCRdb applying MiXCR to the multiplex PCR reads. The profile shows about 550,000 distinct CDR3 sequences, around 21% of them singletons. Sequencing was carried out using blood. The receptors originated from a man between 18 and 29 years old with Graves' hyperthyroidism.

The sample holds many counts of this clonotype. The chain has TRBV2 and TRBJ2-7; D is unresolved. The CDR3 is 15 amino acids. V was pared by 2 bases and J by 3 bases, with 14 bases between. Germline V gene data show CDR1 as SNHLY and CDR2 as FYNNEI. CDR3 nucleotides: TGTGCCAGCAGTGAAAGGGCTTTCCCGAGCTACGAGCAGTACTTC. Encoded protein: CASSERAFPSYEQYF.

This clonotype has a count of ten or more. This sequence joins TRBV5-1 and TRBJ2-4, with D perhaps matching TRBD1 or TRBD2 (5 bases each). With 0 bases removed from V and 3 bases from J, the gap between germline ends came to 10 bases. The CDR3 covers 15 residues. Per germline, CDR1 SGHRS and CDR2 YFSETQ. This chain's CDR3 is CASSLGDGYKNIQYF. The CDR3 region has the DNA TGCGCCAGCAGCTTGGGGGACGGCTACAAAAACATTCAGTACTTC.

This clonotype has a count of ten or more. The chain links TRBV2 to TRBJ1-2, with a tentative D call TRBD1 (6 bases). This CDR3 region has 15 residues. The V end lost 6 bases, the J end lost 6 bases, and 20 bases lay between the germline ends. Germline CDR1 is SNHLY and CDR2 is FYNNEI. Here the CDR3 reads CASRAGTPGVHGYTF. CDR3 bases: TGTGCCAGCAGGGCCGGGACACCGGGAGTCCATGGCTACACCTTC.

This clonotype was detected ten times or more. This chain links TRBV12-3 or TRBV12-4 with TRBJ1-1, with 7 bases matching TRBD1. This CDR3 comprises 14 residues. With V trimmed by 5 bases and J by 0 bases, 3 bases remained unmatched. CDR3 DNA sequence: TGTGCCAGCAGTAGACAGGGTATGAACACTGAAGCTTTCTTT. Translation: CASSRQGMNTEAFF.

This clonotype was counted only a few times. The CDR3 loop is CASSLVGWEDTEAFF. In DNA, the CDR3 is TGCGCCAGCAGCCTTGTCGGATGGGAAGATACTGAAGCTTTCTTT. The chain joins TRBV4-1 to TRBJ1-1; D remains unclear. Per the germline V gene, CDR1 is MGHRA and CDR2 is YSYEKL. V was shortened by 4 bases and J by 5 bases, with 17 bases between the two germline ends. The CDR3 length is 15 residues.

This clonotype was counted at least ten times. This chain joins TRBV28 and TRBJ1-1; 7 positions match TRBD1. Looked up from germline, CDR1 is MDHEN and CDR2 is SYDVKM. V was pared by 8 bases and J by 4 bases, with 4 bases of the junction left unmatched. There are 12 residues in the CDR3. The CDR3 sequence: CASHAGGTEAFF. The CDR3 bases are TGTGCCAGCCACGCAGGGGGCACTGAAGCTTTCTTT.

The rearrangement joins TRBV4-1 to TRBJ1-1, with TRBD1 matching over 11 bases. The CDR3 loop spans 15 amino acids. Trimming removed 1 base from V and 5 bases from J; junction bases left unmatched: 3. Germline V CDR1 and CDR2: MGHRA, YSYEKL. The CDR3 sequence: CASSQGGTGGTEAFF. CDR3 nucleotide sequence: TGCGCCAGCAGCCAAGGCGGGACAGGGGGTACTGAAGCTTTCTTT.

The CDR3: CASGLGGGAEAFF. The CDR3 DNA reads as TGTGCTAGTGGTTTGGGGGGAGGGGCTGAAGCTTTCTTT. J is TRBJ1-1 and V is TRBV12-5; tentative D call: TRBD1 (5 bases). Germline V gene lookup returns CDR1 LGHNT and CDR2 FRNRAP. The ends were cut back, 1 base at V and 6 bases at J, with 9 bases in the middle. This CDR3 contains 13 residues.

There are many counts of this clonotype. This chain connects TRBV5-1 to TRBJ1-1, with 8 bases that match TRBD1. The CDR3 runs to 15 residues. Per germline, CDR1 SGHRS and CDR2 YFSETQ. J gave up 5 bases and V 4 bases, and 10 bases lay outside the gene matches. As DNA, the CDR3 is TGCGCCAGCAGCCTAAGACAGGGGCCAGGAACTGAAGCTTTCTTT. Amino acids: CASSLRQGPGTEAFF.

The gene calls are TRBV6-5 and TRBJ2-2; the D is unclear. The V end was cut by 0 bases, the J end by 6 bases, with 8 bases between. The CDR3 loop spans 14 amino acids. In germline, CDR1 is MNHEY, CDR2 SVGAGI. The CDR3 reads CASSYSLGSGELFF. The CDR3 nucleotides are TGTGCCAGCAGTTACTCGTTGGGCTCCGGGGAGCTGTTTTTT.

The V gene is TRBV5-1, the J gene TRBJ2-7, with 10 bases matching TRBD1. Germline CDR1 is SGHRS and CDR2 is YFSETQ. This CDR3 is 17 amino acids long. After removal of 3 bases from V and 5 bases from J, the junction contained 14 bases not matched to a gene. This CDR3 is CASSSYSYRDRGNEQYF. DNA of the CDR3: TGCGCCAGCAGCTCATATTCTTACCGGGACAGGGGCAACGAGCAGTACTTC.

The chain is built from TRBV4-1 and TRBJ1-2, with D unresolved. Trimming left V 4 bases short and J 2 bases short, with 20 bases between. The CDR3 has 17 amino acids. Germline assignment: CDR1 MGHRA and CDR2 YSYEKL. DNA of the CDR3: TGCGCCAGCAGCCTGCCCGTCGTCACAGTAGCAAACTATGGCTACACCTTC. The encoded protein is CASSLPVVTVANYGYTF.